Following are 32 T cell receptor beta chains from one sample sequenced in a study of blood T cell repertoires in COVID-19 (dated by TCRdb to the early 2020s). Libraries came from the immunoSEQ multiplex PCR assay. TCRdb took over this immuneACCESS table, retaining in-frame rearrangements with V and J assigned. Such tables are incomplete; in checked studies, under half of the missing clones stem from an unresolved V gene, and the remainder is unexplained. For this sample the table gives a few hundred thousand clones, of which about four fifths were detected only once. Of the sample, about 4.8% is held by the ten largest clones. The material sequenced was PBMCs or T cells enriched from blood (not recorded which). The receptors come from a woman in her 50s who had recovered from COVID-19.

This chain joins TRBV5-1 and TRBJ2-2; TRBD1 matches 7 bases. The germline V gene has CDR1 SGHRS and CDR2 YFSETQ. J gave up 6 bases and V 3 bases, and 8 bases lay outside the gene matches. This CDR3 has 15 amino acids. The CDR3, as DNA: TGCGCCAGCAGCTGGAGCGACAGGGAACCCGGGGAGCTGTTTTTT. Its translation is CASSWSDREPGELFF.

The V call is TRBV5-1, the J call TRBJ1-1; a possible D gene is TRBD1 (6 bases). The germline gives CDR1 SGHRS, CDR2 YFSETQ. V was cut by 1 base and J by 4 bases, with 14 bases left in between. The CDR3 is 15 residues long. The CDR3 protein is CASSLLSGDSTEAFF. DNA for the CDR3: TGCGCCAGCAGCTTGCTCTCAGGGGATAGCACTGAAGCTTTCTTT.

There are a few counts of this clone. This chain uses TRBV3-1 (or the pseudogene TRBV3-2) with TRBJ1-2, with 7 positions matching TRBD1. CDR1 is LGHDT and CDR2 is YNNKEL in the germline V gene (reference sequence). This CDR3 spans 14 amino acids. The V segment lost 4 bases and the J segment 4 bases; nucleotides outside the gene matches: 6. The CDR3 DNA follows: TGTGCCAGCAGCCCGGGACAGCCGCCCTATGGCTACACCTTC. Amino acid sequence: CASSPGQPPYGYTF.

This rearrangement joins TRBV18 to TRBJ2-7; 8 bases are a match to TRBD1. The V gene's germline CDR1 is KGHSH and CDR2 LQKENI. Trimming removed 4 bases from V and 6 bases from J; junction bases left unmatched: 8. The CDR3 is 14 amino acids. Here the CDR3 DNA reads TGTGCCAGCTCACGGACGAGCACAGGGGGCGAGCAGTACTTC. Amino acids: CASSRTSTGGEQYF.

In its sample, this clone was seen once. The chain recombines TRBV7-8 with TRBJ1-2; D uncertain. V dropped 2 bases and J dropped 2 bases, with 6 bases sitting between them. The CDR3 sequence is 13 residues long. The germline V gene encodes CDR1 SGHVS and CDR2 FQNEAQ. In DNA, the CDR3 is TGTGCCAGCAGCTTAACAGTGAACTATGGCTACACCTTC. This encodes CASSLTVNYGYTF.

The chain carries TRBV6-6 and TRBJ2-1; 10 bases map to TRBD2. This CDR3 is 17 amino acids long. Trimming removed 5 bases from V and 0 bases from J; junction bases left unmatched: 7. Germline V gene sequence: CDR1 MNHNY, CDR2 SVGAGI (reference sequence). The CDR3: CASSRNSGGSSYNEQFF. The CDR3 coding sequence is TGTGCCAGCAGTCGAAATAGCGGGGGGAGCTCCTACAATGAGCAGTTCTTC.

This CDR3 is CASSEVAAATKAFF. In nucleotides, the CDR3 is TGTGCCAGCAGTGAAGTAGCGGCAGCCACCAAAGCTTTCTTT. This chain joins TRBV2 and TRBJ1-1, with D unclear. Germline V gene data show CDR1 as SNHLY and CDR2 as FYNNEI. This CDR3 contains 14 residues. The V gene lost 1 base and the J gene lost 9 bases, with 15 bases spanning the gap.

This clone was observed once. The V gene is TRBV24-1, the J gene TRBJ1-1; 10 nucleotides agree with TRBD1. V was pared by 3 bases and J by 1 base, with 10 bases of the junction left unmatched. This CDR3 comprises 18 residues. Germline V gene lookup returns CDR1 KGHDR and CDR2 SFDVKD. CDR3 amino acids: CATSDAPGQGPQNTEAFF. DNA for the CDR3: TGTGCCACCAGTGATGCTCCGGGACAGGGGCCCCAGAACACTGAAGCTTTCTTT.

V usage is TRBV9 and J usage is TRBJ2-1; D remains unclear. CDR1 is SGDLS and CDR2 is YYNGEE in the germline V gene. This CDR3 is 14 amino acids long. V was shortened by 3 bases and J by 0 bases, with 7 bases between the two germline ends. Here the CDR3 DNA reads TGTGCCAGCAGCGCATCAGACTCCTACAATGAGCAGTTCTTC. Translating it yields CASSASDSYNEQFF.

This rearrangement joins TRBV6-6 to TRBJ1-2; no clear D. Germline-derived CDR1 and CDR2 are MNHNY and SVGAGI (reference sequence). V shed 2 bases and J shed 7 bases, with 11 bases lying between them. The CDR3 has 13 amino acids. This chain's CDR3 is CASSYEGLSGYTF. As DNA, the CDR3 is TGTGCCAGCAGTTACGAGGGCCTGAGTGGCTACACCTTC.

To note about this clone: This may be a read error: a much more frequent sequence differs by one nucleotide. The chain is built from TRBV29-1 and TRBJ1-3; no clear D. The germline V gene encodes CDR1 SQVTM and CDR2 ANQGSEA. This CDR3 is built from 12 residues. Trimming left V 7 bases short and J 6 bases short, with 13 bases between. The CDR3 is CSAAMGINTIYF. CDR3 nucleotides: TGCAGCGCCGCCATGGGCATAAACACCATATATTTT.

V is TRBV29-1 and J is TRBJ1-6; D is unclear. CDR1 is SQVTM and CDR2 is ANQGSEA in the germline V gene. The CDR3 loop spans 12 amino acids. With 7 bases removed from V and 5 bases from J, the gap between germline ends came to 9 bases. The CDR3: CSGGENNSPLHF. CDR3 DNA sequence: TGCAGCGGCGGGGAAAATAATTCACCCCTCCACTTT.

This chain links TRBV6-2 or TRBV6-3 with TRBJ2-3, with unresolved D. The CDR3 spans 12 residues. Trimming removed 5 bases at V and 0 bases at J, with 3 bases between. Germline V gives CDR1 MNHEY, CDR2 SVGEGT. CDR3 region: CASSQSTDTQYF. CDR3 sequence (DNA): TGTGCCAGCAGTCAGAGCACAGATACGCAGTATTTT.

The chain is built from TRBV30 and TRBJ1-1, with TRBD1 matching 7 bases. The V and J ends lost 3 bases and 4 bases, in that order; junction bases with no gene match: 5. The CDR3 consists of 13 residues. From germline, CDR1 is GTSNPN and CDR2 SVGIG (reference sequence). The CDR3 region has the DNA TGTGCCTGGAGAACAGGGGAGGTCACTGAAGCTTTCTTT. It codes for CAWRTGEVTEAFF.

This clone occurred a few times. The chain combines TRBV5-6 with TRBJ1-1, with 7 bases identical to TRBD1. Germline V gives CDR1 SGHDT, CDR2 YYEEEE. With V trimmed by 6 bases and J by 5 bases, 10 bases remained unmatched. This CDR3 spans 14 amino acids. The CDR3: CASTETGVRTEAFF. As DNA, the CDR3 is TGTGCCAGCACCGAAACAGGGGTGAGGACTGAAGCTTTCTTT.

This chain's CDR3 is CASSRPGGLTYEQYF. CDR3 DNA sequence: TGTGCCAGCAGCCGCCCGGGGGGGCTGACCTACGAGCAGTACTTC. The chain employs TRBV7-2 and TRBJ2-7; 8 bases are shared with TRBD2. Germline CDR1 reads SGHTA; CDR2 reads FQGNSA. V lost 5 bases, J lost 2 bases, and 8 bases stayed unmatched. The CDR3 runs to 15 residues.

V is TRBV5-8 and J is TRBJ1-2; 11 bases fit TRBD1. The V gene's germline CDR1 is SGHTS and CDR2 YDEGEE. The CDR3 runs 16 residues. V lost 4 bases to trimming and J lost 8 bases; unmatched junction nucleotides: 13. CDR3 protein: CASSIGQGANLGGYTF. The CDR3 nucleotides read TGTGCCAGCAGCATAGGACAGGGGGCGAATTTGGGCGGCTACACCTTC.

The chain has TRBV12-3 or TRBV12-4 and TRBJ1-1; 8 bases line up with TRBD1. This CDR3 has 13 amino acids. J lost 4 bases, V lost 6 bases, and 4 bases had no gene match. CDR3 protein: CASSLQGGTEAFF. The CDR3, as DNA: TGTGCCAGCAGCCTACAGGGGGGCACTGAAGCTTTCTTT.

The chain recombines TRBV7-8 with TRBJ2-7; 7 positions match TRBD2. Germline-derived CDR1 and CDR2 are SGHVS and FQNEAQ. V shed 5 bases and J 5 bases; nucleotides not matched to a gene: 9. The CDR3 consists of 14 residues. The CDR3 DNA sequence: TGTGCCAGCAGCCCACTGGGGGGGATCCACGAGCAGTACTTC. This sequence encodes CASSPLGGIHEQYF.

This clone was detected once. The chain is built from TRBV7-6 and TRBJ2-2; 7 nucleotides align to TRBD1. Per germline, CDR1 SGHVS and CDR2 FNYEAQ. The junction had 6 bases not matched to a gene; V was cut back by 1 base and J by 4 bases. CDR3 length: 16 residues. The CDR3 coding sequence is TGTGCCAGCAGCTTAGGTTGGGGACAGAGCACCGGGGAGCTGTTTTTT. This sequence encodes CASSLGWGQSTGELFF.

The rearrangement joins TRBV15 to TRBJ2-7, with 7 bases fitting TRBD1. Per the germline V gene, CDR1 is LNHNV and CDR2 is YYDKDF (reference sequence). The length of the CDR3 is 15 residues. J lost 2 bases, V lost 2 bases, and 6 bases had no gene match. The CDR3 region is CATSRRVQGTYEQYF. As DNA, the CDR3 is TGTGCCACCAGCAGAAGGGTACAGGGGACCTACGAGCAGTACTTC. The full variable domain, in which reference TRBV15 and TRBJ2-7 provide the parts outside the CDR3, is DAMVIQNPRYQVTQFGKPVTLSCSQTLNHNVMYWYQQKSSQAPKLLFHYYDKDFNNEADTPDNFQSRRPNTSFCFLDIRSPGLGDTAMYLCATSRRVQGTYEQYFGPGTRLTVT.

This chain joins TRBV6-5 and TRBJ1-1; D is ambiguous. Germline V gene data show CDR1 as MNHEY and CDR2 as SVGAGI. Between the trimmed V and J ends, which lost 6 bases and 4 bases, there was a span of 18 bases. This CDR3 comprises 15 residues. The CDR3 DNA is TGTGCCAGCAGGGGCGACGGGTCGGGGAGCACTGAAGCTTTCTTT. It codes for CASRGDGSGSTEAFF.

This rearrangement joins TRBV10-1 to TRBJ1-1; 7 positions match TRBD1. V lost 1 base to trimming and J lost 6 bases; unmatched junction nucleotides: 11. The CDR3 runs 16 residues. The germline gives CDR1 WNHNN, CDR2 SYGVQD (reference sequence). CDR3 sequence (DNA): TGCGCCAGCAGTGAGTTCCCGACAGGGATTAAGGCTGAAGCTTTCTTT. The encoded protein is CASSEFPTGIKAEAFF.

The chain carries TRBV7-9 and TRBJ1-1; no firm D call. Between the trimmed V and J ends, which lost 4 bases and 0 bases, there was a span of 9 bases. The CDR3 is made up of 14 amino acids. CDR1 is SEHNR and CDR2 is FQNEAQ in the germline V gene (reference sequence). The CDR3 loop is CASSSGGMNTEAFF. The DNA for the CDR3 is TGTGCCAGCAGCTCCGGAGGAATGAACACTGAAGCTTTCTTT.

This clone was recorded a few times. The chain is built from TRBV18 and TRBJ1-4, with 10 bases lining up with TRBD1. The CDR3 covers 16 residues. The junction had 5 bases not matched to a gene; V was cut back by 3 bases and J by 4 bases. The V gene's germline CDR1 is KGHSH and CDR2 LQKENI. CDR3 sequence (DNA): TGTGCCAGCTCACCGCGACAGGGGGCGGGTAATGAAAAACTGTTTTTT. Translating it yields CASSPRQGAGNEKLFF.

This chain uses TRBV9 with TRBJ1-2, with D tentatively TRBD1 (6 bases). Per germline, CDR1 SGDLS and CDR2 YYNGEE. V dropped 4 bases and J dropped 4 bases, with 11 bases sitting between them. The CDR3 has 13 residues. Written as DNA, the CDR3 is TGTGCCAGCAGCCAAAGACAGGCCTATGGCTACACCTTC. Protein: CASSQRQAYGYTF.

CDR3 sequence: CASSFGQARNQPQHF. The CDR3 nucleotides read TGTGCCAGCAGTTTTGGTCAGGCTCGCAATCAGCCCCAGCATTTT. The J gene is TRBJ1-5, the V gene TRBV27, with unresolved D. This CDR3 comprises 15 residues. V was pared by 3 bases and J by 2 bases, with 11 bases between. The germline V gene encodes CDR1 MNHEY and CDR2 SMNVEV (reference sequence).

The chain is built from TRBV4-1 and TRBJ2-7; D gene unclear. This CDR3 contains 15 residues. The V end was cut by 0 bases, the J end by 6 bases, with 15 bases between. Germline lookup yields CDR1 MGHRA and CDR2 YSYEKL. The CDR3 DNA is TGCGCCAGCAGCCAAGACTATGAACTTCTGAGCGAGCAGTACTTC. Translated, it gives CASSQDYELLSEQYF.

This rearrangement joins TRBV5-1 to TRBJ2-5, with TRBD1 matching over 8 bases. V shed 4 bases, J shed 5 bases, and the junction held 4 bases outside the gene matches. Germline CDR1 and CDR2: SGHRS and YFSETQ. This CDR3 has 13 residues. In DNA form, the CDR3 reads TGCGCCAGCAGCAATACAGGGGGGGAGACCCAGTACTTC. This gives the protein CASSNTGGETQYF.

V usage is TRBV19 and J usage is TRBJ1-2; D may be TRBD1 (6 bases). Trimming took off 3 bases at V and 3 bases at J, with 11 bases between the two ends. Looked up from germline, CDR1 is LNHDA and CDR2 is SQIVND (reference sequence). This CDR3 contains 14 residues. The CDR3 protein is CASSIFQGHYGYTF. The CDR3 DNA follows: TGTGCCAGTAGTATCTTTCAGGGGCACTATGGCTACACCTTC.

CDR3 residues: CASSVAAGAGTQYF. The DNA for the CDR3 is TGTGCCAGCAGCGTAGCGGCGGGAGCGGGGACCCAGTACTTC. The chain joins TRBV9 to TRBJ2-5; TRBD2 agrees at 7 bases. The ends lost 0 bases at V and 7 bases at J; junction bases unmatched: 6. The CDR3 extends over 14 amino acids. In germline, CDR1 is SGDLS, CDR2 YYNGEE.

The CDR3 is CASSSLSSYNSPLHF. The CDR3 DNA sequence: TGTGCCAGCAGCTCCCTAAGCTCCTATAATTCACCCCTCCACTTT. This chain links TRBV6-2 or TRBV6-3 with TRBJ1-6, with no clear D. Germline V gene data show CDR1 as MNHEY and CDR2 as SVGEGT. V lost 6 bases and J 0 bases, leaving 9 bases between the germline ends. The CDR3 length is 15 residues.